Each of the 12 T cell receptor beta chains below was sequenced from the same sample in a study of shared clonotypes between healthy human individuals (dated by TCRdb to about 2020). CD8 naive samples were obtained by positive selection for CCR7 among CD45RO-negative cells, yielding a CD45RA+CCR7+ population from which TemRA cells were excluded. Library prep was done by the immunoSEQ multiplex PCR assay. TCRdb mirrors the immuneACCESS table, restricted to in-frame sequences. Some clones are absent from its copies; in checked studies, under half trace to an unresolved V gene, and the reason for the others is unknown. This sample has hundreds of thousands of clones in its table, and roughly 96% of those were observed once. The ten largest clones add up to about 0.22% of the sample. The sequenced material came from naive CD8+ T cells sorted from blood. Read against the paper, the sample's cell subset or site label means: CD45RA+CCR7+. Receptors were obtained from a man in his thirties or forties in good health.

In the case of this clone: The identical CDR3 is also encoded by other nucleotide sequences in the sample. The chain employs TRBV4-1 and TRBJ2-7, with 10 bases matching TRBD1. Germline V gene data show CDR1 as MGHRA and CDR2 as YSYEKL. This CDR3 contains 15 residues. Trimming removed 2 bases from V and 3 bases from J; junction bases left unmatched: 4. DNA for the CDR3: TGCGCCAGCAGCCAAACTGGGGACAGGGGCTACGAGCAGTACTTC. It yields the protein CASSQTGDRGYEQYF.

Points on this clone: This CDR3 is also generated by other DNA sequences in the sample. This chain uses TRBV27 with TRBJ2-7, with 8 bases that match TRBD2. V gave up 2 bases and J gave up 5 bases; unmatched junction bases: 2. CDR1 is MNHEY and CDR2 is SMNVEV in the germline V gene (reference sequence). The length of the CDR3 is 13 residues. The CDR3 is CASSLSGRNEQYF. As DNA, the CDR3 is TGTGCCAGCAGTTTAAGCGGGAGAAACGAGCAGTACTTC.

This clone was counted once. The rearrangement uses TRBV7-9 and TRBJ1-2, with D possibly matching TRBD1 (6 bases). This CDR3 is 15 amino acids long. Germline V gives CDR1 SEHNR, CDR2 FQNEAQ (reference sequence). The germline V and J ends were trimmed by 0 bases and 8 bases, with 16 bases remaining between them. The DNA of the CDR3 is TGTGCCAGCAGCTTAGCGCTTGGGGGCTCGGGCGGCTACACCTTC. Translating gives CASSLALGGSGGYTF.

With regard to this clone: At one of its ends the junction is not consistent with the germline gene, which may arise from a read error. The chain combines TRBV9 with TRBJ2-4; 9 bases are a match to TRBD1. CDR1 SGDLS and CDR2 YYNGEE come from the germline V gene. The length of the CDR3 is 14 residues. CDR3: CANSPWDREDIQYF. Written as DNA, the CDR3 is TGTGCCAACAGCCCGTGGGACAGGGAAGACATTCAGTACTTC.

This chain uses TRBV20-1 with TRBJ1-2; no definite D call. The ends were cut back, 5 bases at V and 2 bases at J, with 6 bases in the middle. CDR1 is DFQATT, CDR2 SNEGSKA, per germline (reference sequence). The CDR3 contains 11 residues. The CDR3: CSAPANYGYTF. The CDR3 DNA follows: TGCAGTGCTCCAGCGAACTATGGCTACACCTTC.

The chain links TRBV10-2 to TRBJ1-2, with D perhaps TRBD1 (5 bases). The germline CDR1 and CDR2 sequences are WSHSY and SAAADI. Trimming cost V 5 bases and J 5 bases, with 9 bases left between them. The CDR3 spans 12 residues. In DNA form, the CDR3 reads TGCGCCAGCAGTCCCCGGGGGTATGGCTACACCTTC. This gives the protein CASSPRGYGYTF.

The CDR3 DNA is TGTGCCAGCAGCTTGCCCCACGCTAATGGGGAGCTGTTTTTT. The encoded protein is CASSLPHANGELFF. The chain employs TRBV11-3 and TRBJ2-2; D not resolved. The CDR3 loop spans 14 amino acids. The ends were cut back, 3 bases at V and 8 bases at J, with 13 bases in the middle. Germline V lookup: CDR1 SGHNT, CDR2 YENEEA.

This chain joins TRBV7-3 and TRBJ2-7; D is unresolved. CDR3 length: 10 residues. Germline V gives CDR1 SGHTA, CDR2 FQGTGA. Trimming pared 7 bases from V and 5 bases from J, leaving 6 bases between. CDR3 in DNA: TGTGCCAGCAACCGCCACGAGCAGTACTTC. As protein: CASNRHEQYF.

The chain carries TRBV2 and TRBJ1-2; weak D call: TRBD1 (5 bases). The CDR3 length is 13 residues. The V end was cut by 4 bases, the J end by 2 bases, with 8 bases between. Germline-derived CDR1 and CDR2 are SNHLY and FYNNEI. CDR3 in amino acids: CASSAGANYGYTF. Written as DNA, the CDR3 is TGTGCCAGCAGTGCCGGGGCAAACTATGGCTACACCTTC.

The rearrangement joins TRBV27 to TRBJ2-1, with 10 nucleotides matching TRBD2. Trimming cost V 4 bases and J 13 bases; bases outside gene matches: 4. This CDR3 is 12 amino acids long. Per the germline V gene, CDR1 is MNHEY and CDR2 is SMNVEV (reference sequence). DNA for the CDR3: TGTGCCAGCAGTTCAACTAGCGGGACTCAGTTCTTC. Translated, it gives CASSSTSGTQFF.

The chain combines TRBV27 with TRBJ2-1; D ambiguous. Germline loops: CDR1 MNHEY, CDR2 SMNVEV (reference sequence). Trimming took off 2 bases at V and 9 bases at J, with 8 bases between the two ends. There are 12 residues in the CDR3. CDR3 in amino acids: CASSLPLGEQFF. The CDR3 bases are TGTGCCAGCAGTTTACCCCTAGGTGAGCAGTTCTTC.

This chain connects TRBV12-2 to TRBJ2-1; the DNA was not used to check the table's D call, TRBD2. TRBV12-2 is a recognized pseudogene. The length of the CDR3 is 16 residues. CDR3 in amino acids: CASRCRTSGSYNEQFF. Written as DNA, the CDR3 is TGTGCAAGTCGCTGCCGGACTAGCGGGAGCTACAATGAGCAGTTCTTC.